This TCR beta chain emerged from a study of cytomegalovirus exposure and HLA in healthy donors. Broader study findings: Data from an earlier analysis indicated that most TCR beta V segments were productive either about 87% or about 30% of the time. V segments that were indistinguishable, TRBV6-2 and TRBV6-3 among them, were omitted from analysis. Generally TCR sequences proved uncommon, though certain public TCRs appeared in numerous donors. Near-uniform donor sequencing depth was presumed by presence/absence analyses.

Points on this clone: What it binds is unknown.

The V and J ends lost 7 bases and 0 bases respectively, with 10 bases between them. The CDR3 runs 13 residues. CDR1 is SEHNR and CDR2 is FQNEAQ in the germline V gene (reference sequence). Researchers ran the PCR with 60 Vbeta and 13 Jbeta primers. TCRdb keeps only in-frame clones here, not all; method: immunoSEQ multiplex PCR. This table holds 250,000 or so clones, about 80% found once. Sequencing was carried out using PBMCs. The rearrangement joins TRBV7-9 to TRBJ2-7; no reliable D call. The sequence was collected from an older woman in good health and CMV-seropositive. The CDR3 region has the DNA TGTGCCAGCACCGCGGCAAGCTCCTACGAGCAGTACTTC. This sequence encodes CASTAASSYEQYF.